Listed here is a single TCR beta chain. Clones were sequenced by immunoSEQ multiplex PCR, and TCRdb holds only the in-frame ones, with some missing. The table records about 590,000 clones, around 95% of them present only once. These data come from a study of shared clonotypes between healthy human individuals. Study at large: Donors had three CD4 naive, three CD4 memory, two CD8 naive and one CD8 memory plate apiece.

The V and J ends lost 5 bases and 0 bases respectively, with 16 bases between them. The germline gives CDR1 MNHEY, CDR2 SMNVEV (reference sequence). This CDR3 is built from 17 residues. Naive CD8 populations comprised CD45RO-negative cells positively selected for CCR7, excluding terminally differentiated effector memory CD45RA+ cells. There were no recent acute infections or vaccinations among the donors, who were healthy HIV-negative adults. V usage is TRBV27 and J usage is TRBJ1-4, with D perhaps TRBD1 (6 bases). Sequenced: naive CD8+ T cells sorted from blood. The receptor was derived from a woman in her thirties in good health. CDR3 nucleotide sequence: TGTGCCAGCAGTCATGGACAGCTTCCCACAACTAATGAAAAACTGTTTTTT. As protein: CASSHGQLPTTNEKLFF.